The 6 T cell receptor beta chains below were found in one sample sequenced in a study of cytomegalovirus exposure and HLA in healthy donors. The PCR ran on 60 Vbeta and 13 Jbeta primers. Using immunoSEQ multiplex PCR, the repertoire was profiled, and TCRdb retains in-frame clones only, with some absent. The data contain under 200,000 clones, almost 85% of them singletons. What was sequenced was PBMCs. The receptors were gathered from a boy aged 10-17 years in good health and CMV-seronegative.

The rearrangement uses TRBV19 and TRBJ2-1; 8 positions match TRBD2. The CDR3 consists of 15 residues. V lost 5 bases to trimming and J lost 3 bases; unmatched junction nucleotides: 6. Germline-derived CDR1 and CDR2 are LNHDA and SQIVND (reference sequence). CDR3 DNA sequence: TGTGCCAGTAGTCTAACTAGCGGCCTCTACAATGAGCAGTTCTTC. It yields the protein CASSLTSGLYNEQFF. Combining the CDR3 with reference TRBV19 and TRBJ2-1 gives the whole variable domain DGGITQSPKYLFRKEGQNVTLSCEQNLNHDAMYWYRQDPGQGLRLIYYSQIVNDFQKGDIAEGYSVSREKKESFPLTVTSAQKNPTAFYLCASSLTSGLYNEQFFGPGTRLTVL.

The chain employs TRBV7-9 and TRBJ2-1; tentative D call: TRBD1 (6 bases). The length of the CDR3 is 15 residues. CDR1 is SEHNR, CDR2 FQNEAQ, per germline (reference sequence). The V gene lost 8 bases and the J gene lost 9 bases, with 23 bases spanning the gap. The CDR3: CASYTPGAPSVEQFF. The CDR3, as DNA: TGTGCCAGCTATACACCAGGGGCCCCGTCGGTTGAGCAGTTCTTC.

The chain uses TRBV5-1 and TRBJ2-7, with a weak D call TRBD1 (5 bases). The CDR3 has 11 residues. The V end lost 0 bases, the J end lost 7 bases, and 5 bases lay between the germline ends. Per germline, CDR1 SGHRS and CDR2 YFSETQ. The CDR3 sequence: CASSLAGEQYF. For the CDR3, the DNA is TGCGCCAGCAGCTTGGCAGGGGAGCAGTACTTC.

This sequence joins TRBV4-1 and TRBJ1-2; tentatively, D is TRBD1 (5 bases). The CDR3 covers 15 residues. Germline CDR1 MGHRA, CDR2 YSYEKL. Trimming cost V 0 bases and J 7 bases, with 15 bases left between them. CDR3 sequence reads: CASSQDSLGLGGYTF. CDR3 DNA sequence: TGCGCCAGCAGCCAAGATTCTTTGGGGCTAGGTGGCTACACCTTC.

The J gene is TRBJ1-4, the V gene TRBV18, with a possible D match to TRBD1 (6 bases). CDR1 is KGHSH and CDR2 is LQKENI in the germline V gene. The V and J ends lost 3 bases and 8 bases respectively, with 16 bases between them. The CDR3 is 15 residues long. The chain's CDR3 is CASSPTQQGGEKLFF. DNA of the CDR3: TGTGCCAGCTCACCCACCCAACAGGGTGGCGAAAAACTGTTTTTT.

The CDR3 DNA sequence: TGTGCCAGCAGCTTAGGCCGGGCAGGGGAGCAGTTCTTC. Residues: CASSLGRAGEQFF. The chain has TRBV13 and TRBJ2-1; tentatively, D is TRBD1 (5 bases). This CDR3 is built from 13 residues. V was pared by 0 bases and J by 10 bases, with 10 bases between. Per germline, CDR1 PRHDT and CDR2 FYEKMQ (reference sequence).